This is a list of T cell receptor beta chains from one sample in a study of beta chain features in type 1 diabetes. Assay: immunoSEQ multiplex PCR; the TCRdb copy retains only in-frame clones and omits some. The table records 200,000 to 300,000 clones, approximately 14% of them present only once. The sample comprised naive CD4+ T cells from blood. These receptors were collected from a man younger than 40 with type 1 diabetes. The CDR3 runs from the conserved cysteine through the conserved F or W. The size of a clone is reported for some rows only, either as once, few or many, or as a class for expanded clones.

CDR3 protein: CASSLDRAYYEQYF; V gene: TRBV18; clone size: few; J gene: TRBJ2-7; CDR3 length: 14
CDR3 protein: CASSLAGDGYGYTF; V gene: TRBV5-1; clone size: few; J gene: TRBJ1-2; CDR3 length: 14
CDR3 protein: CASSRQEATVSDTQYF; V gene: TRBV2; clone size: few; J gene: TRBJ2-3; CDR3 length: 16
CDR3 protein: CASSKTGTQETQYF; V gene: TRBV2; clone size: .; J gene: TRBJ2-5; CDR3 length: 14
CDR3 protein: CASTGGHGVGELFF; V gene: TRBV6-5; clone size: .; J gene: TRBJ2-2; CDR3 length: 14
CDR3 protein: CASSLAPGFYEQYF; V gene: TRBV5-1; clone size: .; J gene: TRBJ2-7; CDR3 length: 14
CDR3 protein: CASTPAGGVKDIQYF; V gene: TRBV2; clone size: .; J gene: TRBJ2-4; CDR3 length: 15
CDR3 protein: CASTRPEQIYGYTF; V gene: TRBV7-2; clone size: few; J gene: TRBJ1-2; CDR3 length: 14
CDR3 protein: CASSIPTITANEQFF; V gene: TRBV19; clone size: .; J gene: TRBJ2-1; CDR3 length: 15
CDR3 protein: CASSSAVALQETQYF; V gene: TRBV7-9; clone size: .; J gene: TRBJ2-5; CDR3 length: 15
CDR3 protein: CASSIQGDSEAFF; V gene: TRBV19; clone size: few; J gene: TRBJ1-1; CDR3 length: 13
CDR3 protein: CASSVDGGEQYF; V gene: TRBV9; clone size: .; J gene: TRBJ2-7; CDR3 length: 12
CDR3 protein: CAWTPLRDNEQFF; V gene: TRBV30; clone size: few; J gene: TRBJ2-1; CDR3 length: 13
CDR3 protein: CASSLGQNNEQYF; V gene: TRBV11-2; clone size: .; J gene: TRBJ2-7; CDR3 length: 13
CDR3 protein: CSAPNPYGYTF; V gene: TRBV20-1; clone size: .; J gene: TRBJ1-2; CDR3 length: 11
CDR3 protein: CASSPPIAGGTDTQYF; V gene: TRBV18; clone size: few; J gene: TRBJ2-3; CDR3 length: 16
CDR3 protein: CASTPGSQSGSEQYF; V gene: TRBV11-2; clone size: few; J gene: TRBJ2-7; CDR3 length: 15
CDR3 protein: CAISAAGGGEQYF; V gene: TRBV10-3; clone size: .; J gene: TRBJ2-7; CDR3 length: 13
CDR3 protein: CASGSQGAGELFF; V gene: TRBV12-5; clone size: .; J gene: TRBJ2-2; CDR3 length: 13
CDR3 protein: CASSPWARDNEQYF; V gene: TRBV18; clone size: few; J gene: TRBJ2-7; CDR3 length: 14
CDR3 protein: CASTRDSNTEAFF; V gene: TRBV2; clone size: few; J gene: TRBJ1-1; CDR3 length: 13
CDR3 protein: CASRKPGLAFDEQFF; V gene: TRBV7-9; clone size: .; J gene: TRBJ2-1; CDR3 length: 15
CDR3 protein: CASRLTGTSTDTQYF; V gene: TRBV11-2; clone size: few; J gene: TRBJ2-3; CDR3 length: 15
CDR3 protein: CAWTRPTSGRVQETQYF; V gene: TRBV30; clone size: few; J gene: TRBJ2-5; CDR3 length: 17
CDR3 protein: CASSERTATEAFF; V gene: TRBV2; clone size: few; J gene: TRBJ1-1; CDR3 length: 13
CDR3 protein: CAWSPGLPPNEQFF; V gene: TRBV30; clone size: few; J gene: TRBJ2-1; CDR3 length: 14
CDR3 protein: CASSIGGAGDGYTF; V gene: TRBV19; clone size: .; J gene: TRBJ1-2; CDR3 length: 14
CDR3 protein: CASRSGRSSTDTQYF; V gene: TRBV6-5; clone size: .; J gene: TRBJ2-3; CDR3 length: 15
CDR3 protein: CASSTGQLSYGYTF; V gene: TRBV5-4; clone size: few; J gene: TRBJ1-2; CDR3 length: 14
CDR3 protein: CASKGQGFDNEQFF; V gene: TRBV25-1; clone size: .; J gene: TRBJ2-1; CDR3 length: 14
CDR3 protein: CALSREKDQPQHF; V gene: TRBV30; clone size: few; J gene: TRBJ1-5; CDR3 length: 13
CDR3 protein: CASSLESPDRVGKLFF; V gene: TRBV7-6; clone size: .; J gene: TRBJ1-4; CDR3 length: 16
CDR3 protein: CASSLDRAGAFF; V gene: TRBV5-4; clone size: .; J gene: TRBJ1-1; CDR3 length: 12
CDR3 protein: CASSRGTDNTGELFF; V gene: TRBV18; clone size: .; J gene: TRBJ2-2; CDR3 length: 15
CDR3 protein: CASSSQGAGTEAFF; V gene: TRBV5-1; clone size: .; J gene: TRBJ1-1; CDR3 length: 14
CDR3 protein: CASSQTGSERETQYF; V gene: TRBV21-1; clone size: few; J gene: TRBJ2-5; CDR3 length: 15
CDR3 protein: CASSLVPKAADTQYF; V gene: TRBV7-2; clone size: .; J gene: TRBJ2-3; CDR3 length: 15
CDR3 protein: CASSLETDSPLHF; V gene: TRBV7-9; clone size: .; J gene: TRBJ1-6; CDR3 length: 13
CDR3 protein: CAISEGTSGGSQETQYF; V gene: TRBV10-3; clone size: few; J gene: TRBJ2-5; CDR3 length: 17
CDR3 protein: CATSRGQGDGYTF; V gene: TRBV15; clone size: .; J gene: TRBJ1-2; CDR3 length: 13
CDR3 protein: CASSDSQGSRGYTF; V gene: TRBV6-4; clone size: few; J gene: TRBJ1-2; CDR3 length: 14
CDR3 protein: CASSESLAGGLNEQFF; V gene: TRBV9; clone size: .; J gene: TRBJ2-1; CDR3 length: 16
CDR3 protein: CASSSKVPGDYEQYF; V gene: TRBV11-2; clone size: .; J gene: TRBJ2-7; CDR3 length: 15
CDR3 protein: CASSGVAGGRTDTQYF; V gene: TRBV25-1; clone size: .; J gene: TRBJ2-3; CDR3 length: 16
CDR3 protein: CASSLVLADTGELFF; V gene: TRBV7-9; clone size: .; J gene: TRBJ2-2; CDR3 length: 15
CDR3 protein: CASVPGQGGDTQYF; V gene: TRBV6-1; clone size: few; J gene: TRBJ2-3; CDR3 length: 14
CDR3 protein: CASSYLAGGGTGELFF; V gene: TRBV5-4; clone size: .; J gene: TRBJ2-2; CDR3 length: 16
CDR3 protein: CASSPGQGNYGYTF; V gene: TRBV18; clone size: once; J gene: TRBJ1-2; CDR3 length: 14
CDR3 protein: CASSFSAVQETQYF; V gene: TRBV28; clone size: .; J gene: TRBJ2-5; CDR3 length: 14
CDR3 protein: CASSLAQLGVGNTIYF; V gene: TRBV5-6; clone size: .; J gene: TRBJ1-3; CDR3 length: 16
CDR3 protein: CASGLSGSGEQYF; V gene: TRBV12-5; clone size: once; J gene: TRBJ2-7; CDR3 length: 13
CDR3 protein: CAISSGTGNTEAFF; V gene: TRBV10-3; clone size: .; J gene: TRBJ1-1; CDR3 length: 14
CDR3 protein: CASSTNRDRFSGANVLTF; V gene: TRBV11-2; clone size: few; J gene: TRBJ2-6; CDR3 length: 18
CDR3 protein: CANQGLAGSQYF; V gene: TRBV21-1; clone size: few; J gene: TRBJ2-7; CDR3 length: 12
CDR3 protein: CSAAGTEAGEQYF; V gene: TRBV29-1; clone size: .; J gene: TRBJ2-7; CDR3 length: 13
CDR3 protein: CASSESGGQETQYF; V gene: TRBV10-1; clone size: .; J gene: TRBJ2-5; CDR3 length: 14
CDR3 protein: CASSPRGIRVETQYF; V gene: TRBV5-6; clone size: few; J gene: TRBJ2-5; CDR3 length: 15
CDR3 protein: CASSSAAGGQETQYF; V gene: TRBV6-5; clone size: few; J gene: TRBJ2-5; CDR3 length: 15
CDR3 protein: CAWSWGGDTQYF; V gene: TRBV30; clone size: .; J gene: TRBJ2-3; CDR3 length: 12
CDR3 protein: CASSLGTNNEQFF; V gene: TRBV7-9; clone size: few; J gene: TRBJ2-1; CDR3 length: 13